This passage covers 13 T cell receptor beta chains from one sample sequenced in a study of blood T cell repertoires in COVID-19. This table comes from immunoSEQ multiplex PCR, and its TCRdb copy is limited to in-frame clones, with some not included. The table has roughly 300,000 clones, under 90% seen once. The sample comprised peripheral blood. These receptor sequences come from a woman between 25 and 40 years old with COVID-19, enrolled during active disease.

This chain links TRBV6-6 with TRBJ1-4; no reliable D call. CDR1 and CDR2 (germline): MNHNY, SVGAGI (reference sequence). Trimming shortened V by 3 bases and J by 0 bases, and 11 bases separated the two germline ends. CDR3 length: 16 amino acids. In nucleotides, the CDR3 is TGTGCCAGCAGTTATCATCCGGGGACAACTAATGAAAAACTGTTTTTT. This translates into CASSYHPGTTNEKLFF.

CDR3 bases: TGTGCCAGTAGTATCCAGGGGGCTGAAGGGACCCAGTACTTC. This gives the protein CASSIQGAEGTQYF. V usage is TRBV19 and J usage is TRBJ2-5; the match to TRBD1 covers 8 bases. Germline V CDR1 and CDR2: LNHDA, SQIVND (reference sequence). V lost 3 bases, J lost 7 bases, and 7 bases stayed unmatched. This CDR3 has 14 residues.

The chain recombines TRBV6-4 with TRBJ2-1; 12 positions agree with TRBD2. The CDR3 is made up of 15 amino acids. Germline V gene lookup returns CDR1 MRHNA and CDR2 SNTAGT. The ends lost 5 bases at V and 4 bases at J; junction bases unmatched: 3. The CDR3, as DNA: TGTGCCAGCAGTCGACTAGCGGGGGATTACAATGAGCAGTTCTTC. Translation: CASSRLAGDYNEQFF.

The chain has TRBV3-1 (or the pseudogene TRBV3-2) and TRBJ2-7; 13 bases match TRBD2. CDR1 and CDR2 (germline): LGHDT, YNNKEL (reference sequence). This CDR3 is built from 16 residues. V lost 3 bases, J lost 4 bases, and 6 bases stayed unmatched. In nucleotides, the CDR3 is TGTGCCAGCAGCCAGGCCGGACTAGCGGGGGTTTACGAGCAGTACTTC. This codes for CASSQAGLAGVYEQYF.

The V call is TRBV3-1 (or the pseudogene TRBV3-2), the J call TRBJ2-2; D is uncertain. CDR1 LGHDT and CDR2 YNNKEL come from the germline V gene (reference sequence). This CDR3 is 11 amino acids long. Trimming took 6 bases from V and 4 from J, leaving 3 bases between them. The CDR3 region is CASRRTGELFF. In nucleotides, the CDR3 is TGTGCCAGCAGGCGCACCGGGGAGCTGTTTTTT.

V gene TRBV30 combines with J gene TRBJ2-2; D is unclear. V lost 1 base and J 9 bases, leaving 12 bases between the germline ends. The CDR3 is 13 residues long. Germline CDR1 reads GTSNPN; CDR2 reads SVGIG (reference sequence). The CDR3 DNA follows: TGTGCCTGGAGTGGTACAGTTAACCGGGAGCTGTTTTTT. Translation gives CAWSGTVNRELFF.

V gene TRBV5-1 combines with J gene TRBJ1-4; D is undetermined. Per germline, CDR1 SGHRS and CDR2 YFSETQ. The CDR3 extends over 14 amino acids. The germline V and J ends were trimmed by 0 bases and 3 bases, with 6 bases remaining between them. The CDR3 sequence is CASSLGRANEKLFF. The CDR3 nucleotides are TGCGCCAGCAGCTTGGGGCGGGCTAATGAAAAACTGTTTTTT.

The CDR3 coding sequence is TGTGCCAGCAGCTACCTACAGGGGACAACTAATGAAAAACTGTTTTTT. Its translation: CASSYLQGTTNEKLFF. The rearrangement joins TRBV5-4 to TRBJ1-4; 7 positions match TRBD1. This CDR3 comprises 16 residues. Germline V CDR1 and CDR2: SGHNT, YYREEE (reference sequence). After removal of 3 bases from V and 0 bases from J, the junction contained 5 bases not matched to a gene.

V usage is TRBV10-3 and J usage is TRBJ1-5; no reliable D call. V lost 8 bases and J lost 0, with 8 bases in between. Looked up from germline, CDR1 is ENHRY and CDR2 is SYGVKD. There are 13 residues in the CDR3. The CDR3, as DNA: TGTGCCATCGCGAGGGATAGCAATCAGCCCCAGCATTTT. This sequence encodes CAIARDSNQPQHF.

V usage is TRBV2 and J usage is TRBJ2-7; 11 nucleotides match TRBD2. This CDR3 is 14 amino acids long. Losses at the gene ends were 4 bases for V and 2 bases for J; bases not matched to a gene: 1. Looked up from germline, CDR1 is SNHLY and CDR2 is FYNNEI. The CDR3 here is CASSGGLAAYEQYF. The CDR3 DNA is TGTGCCAGCAGTGGGGGACTAGCGGCCTACGAGCAGTACTTC. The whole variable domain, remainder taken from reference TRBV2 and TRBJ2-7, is EPEVTQTPSHQVTQMGQEVILRCVPISNHLYFYWYRQILGQKVEFLVSFYNNEISEKSEIFDDQFSVERPDGSNFTLKIRSTKLEDSAMYFCASSGGLAAYEQYFGPGTRLTVT.

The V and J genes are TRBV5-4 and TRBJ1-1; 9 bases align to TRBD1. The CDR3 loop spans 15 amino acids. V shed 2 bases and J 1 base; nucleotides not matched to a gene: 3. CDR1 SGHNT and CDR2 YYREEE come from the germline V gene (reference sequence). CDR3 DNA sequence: TGTGCCAGCAGCTTCCCGGGACAGGGGAACACTGAAGCTTTCTTT. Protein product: CASSFPGQGNTEAFF.

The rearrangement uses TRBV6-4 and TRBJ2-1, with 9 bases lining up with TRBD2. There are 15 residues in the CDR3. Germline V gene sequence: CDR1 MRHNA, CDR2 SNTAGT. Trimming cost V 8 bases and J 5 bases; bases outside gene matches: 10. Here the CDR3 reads CASSPGLAGNNEQFF. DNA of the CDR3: TGTGCCAGCTCCCCGGGGCTAGCGGGGAACAATGAGCAGTTCTTC.

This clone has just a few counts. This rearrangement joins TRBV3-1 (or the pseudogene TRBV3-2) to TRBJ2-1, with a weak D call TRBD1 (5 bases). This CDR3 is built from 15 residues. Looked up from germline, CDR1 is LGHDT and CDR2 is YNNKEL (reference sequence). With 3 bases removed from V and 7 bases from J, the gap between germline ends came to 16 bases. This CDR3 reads CASSQFIGAENEQFF. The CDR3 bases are TGTGCCAGCAGCCAGTTCATTGGGGCGGAGAATGAGCAGTTCTTC.